This is a list of T cell receptor beta chains from one sample in a study of T cell responses to AZD1222 COVID-19 vaccine. Sequencing was performed with immunoSEQ multiplex PCR; in TCRdb, only in-frame clones are kept and a portion is missing. The sample has more than 75,000 clones, 92% seen once. The sample consisted of peripheral blood, taken on day 0 of AZD1222 vaccination. The source of these receptors is an adult in good health. CDR3s include the opening cysteine and the closing phenylalanine or tryptophan. D genes are given only for firm matches. Rows give clone size only sometimes, using once, few, many, or a class for an expanded clone.

d_call	clone_size	cdr3_length	j_call	v_call	cdr3_nt	cdr3_aa
NA	NA	14	TRBJ2-3	TRBV19	TGTGCCAGTAGTATAGTGGTGTACACAGATACGCAGTATTTT	CASSIVVYTDTQYF
TRBD1	NA	17	TRBJ1-2	TRBV28	TGTGCCAGCAGTTTGAGTGACAGGGTGGCCCAAGACTATGGCTACACCTTC	CASSLSDRVAQDYGYTF
NA	NA	14	TRBJ1-4	TRBV4-1	TGCGCCAGCAGCCAAGGGGGCACTAATGAAAAACTGTTTTTT	CASSQGGTNEKLFF
TRBD1	NA	16	TRBJ1-5	TRBV3-1/TRBV3-2	TGTGCCAGCAGCCTGGGATGGACAGGGGGAGATCAGCCCCAGCATTTT	CASSLGWTGGDQPQHF
NA	NA	15	TRBJ1-2	TRBV19	TGTGCCAGTAGTATAGCGACGGGGAATAACTATGGCTACACCTTC	CASSIATGNNYGYTF
TRBD2	NA	15	TRBJ2-7	TRBV10-1	TGCGCCAGCAGTGAGTCGCTAGCGGGAGTTTGGGAGCAGTACTTC	CASSESLAGVWEQYF
NA	NA	16	TRBJ2-1	TRBV4-2	TGTGCCAGCAGCCCTCCAGCGGGTCACGGCCACAATGAGCAGTTCTTC	CASSPPAGHGHNEQFF
NA	NA	14	TRBJ1-6	TRBV30	TGTGCCTGGAGCCTATACGGAAGGGGATCACCCCTCCACTTT	CAWSLYGRGSPLHF
NA	NA	14	TRBJ1-2	TRBV21-1	TGTACACAGGACCCCTGGGGGCCTGATTATGGCTACACCTTC	CTQDPWGPDYGYTF
NA	NA	18	TRBJ1-1	TRBV5-1	TGCGCCAGCAGCTCAAACTACAGGATCCCAAACAGACGTCCTGAAGCTTTCTTT	CASSSNYRIPNRRPEAFF
NA	NA	15	TRBJ2-3	TRBV5-4	TGTGCCAGCTGGCCCGGCCCGGTGGGCACAGATACGCAGTATTTT	CASWPGPVGTDTQYF
NA	NA	18	TRBJ2-4	TRBV7-2	TGTGCCAGCAGCTTAGCCCGGGGGTCGGCCTTAGCCAAAAACATTCAGTACTTC	CASSLARGSALAKNIQYF
TRBD1	NA	15	TRBJ2-2	TRBV6-5	TGTGCCAGCAGTTATTCTTTCAGGGGGCCCGGGGAGCTGTTTTTT	CASSYSFRGPGELFF
NA	NA	12	TRBJ1-2	TRBV30	TGTGCCTGGAGTAAATACCCCTGGGGCTACACCTTC	CAWSKYPWGYTF
TRBD2	NA	15	TRBJ2-5	TRBV6-5	TGTGCCAGCAGTTACGGGACTAGCGGGAGAGAGACCCAGTACTTC	CASSYGTSGRETQYF
NA	once	14	TRBJ2-1	TRBV6-6	TGTGCCAGCAGTTACGGGGCAGCTAACAATGAGCAGTTCTTC	CASSYGAANNEQFF
NA	NA	14	TRBJ2-3	TRBV5-1	TGCGCCAGCAGCTTGGCAGTAGCTGGAGATACGCAGTATTTT	CASSLAVAGDTQYF
NA	NA	14	TRBJ2-7	TRBV6-5	TGTGCCAGCAGGGCCACCGGGACAAGCTACGAGCAGTACTTC	CASRATGTSYEQYF
NA	NA	17	TRBJ2-2	TRBV19	TGTGCCAGTAGTATAGACCCGACTTTGGGGGGCACCGGGGAGCTGTTTTTT	CASSIDPTLGGTGELFF
NA	NA	16	TRBJ1-5	TRBV19	TGTGCCAGTAGTATAGCCCCCGGGCCAGATTCTCAGCCCCAGCATTTT	CASSIAPGPDSQPQHF
NA	NA	16	TRBJ2-2	TRBV28	TGTGCCAGCAGTTTATTGACCAGGGGAGACACCGGGGAGCTGTTTTTT	CASSLLTRGDTGELFF
NA	NA	15	TRBJ2-2	TRBV30	TGTGCCTGGAGTGGCTCTCCCGGACCCACCGGGGAGCTGTTTTTT	CAWSGSPGPTGELFF
NA	once	14	TRBJ2-1	TRBV5-8	TGTGCCAGCAGCTCGAGTATCAGCGCCCATGAGCAGTTCTTC	CASSSSISAHEQFF
NA	NA	17	TRBJ2-7	TRBV3-1/TRBV3-2	TGTGCCAGCAGCCTCAACCTCAGGGTTTATCTAACCTACGAGCAGTACTTC	CASSLNLRVYLTYEQYF
TRBD2	NA	16	TRBJ2-7	TRBV5-1	TGCGCCAGCAGGGCCTTAGCGGGAGCCCCCCCCTACGAGCAGTACTTC	CASRALAGAPPYEQYF
TRBD2	NA	16	TRBJ2-2	TRBV9	TGTGCCAGCAGCGTAGCTTCTAGCGGGGACACCGGGGAGCTGTTTTTT	CASSVASSGDTGELFF
NA	NA	16	TRBJ2-7	TRBV6-2/TRBV6-3	TGTGCCAGCAGTACCTCAGGGGGCCTAGCGGGGTACGAGCAGTACTTC	CASSTSGGLAGYEQYF
TRBD2	NA	17	TRBJ2-1	TRBV7-2	TGTGCCAGCAGCTTAGGGGGACTAGCGGGGCGCCGCAATGAGCAGTTCTTC	CASSLGGLAGRRNEQFF
TRBD2	NA	14	TRBJ2-7	TRBV28	TGTGCCAGCAGAACTAGCGGGCGAGACTACGAGCAGTACTTC	CASRTSGRDYEQYF
TRBD2	few	15	TRBJ2-7	TRBV9	TGTGCCAGCAGCGTAGGGCCTAGCGGGGACGGCGAGCAGTACTTC	CASSVGPSGDGEQYF
TRBD1	NA	17	TRBJ1-1	TRBV11-2	TGTGCCAGCACGAAAGACCGGGACAGGGGGATGAACACTGAAGCTTTCTTT	CASTKDRDRGMNTEAFF
NA	NA	12	TRBJ1-1	TRBV6-5	TGTGCCAGCAGCCGAGGGTGGAGTGAAGCTTTCTTT	CASSRGWSEAFF
TRBD1	NA	15	TRBJ1-6	TRBV27	TGTGCCAGCAGCCAAGGACAGGGCGGTAATTCACCCCTCCACTTT	CASSQGQGGNSPLHF
NA	NA	11	TRBJ1-1	TRBV29-1	TGCAGCGTTAGACAGAACACTGAAGCTTTCTTT	CSVRQNTEAFF
NA	once	11	TRBJ2-5	TRBV2	TGTGCCAGCGACAGCCAAGAGACCCAGTACTTC	CASDSQETQYF
TRBD1	NA	14	TRBJ2-7	TRBV29-1	TGCAGCGTTGGTAAGGGGGCTCGATCCTACGAGCAGTACTTC	CSVGKGARSYEQYF
TRBD2	NA	15	TRBJ2-1	TRBV9	TGTGCCAGCAGCGTGGGCGGGAGAGGATACAATGAGCAGTTCTTC	CASSVGGRGYNEQFF
TRBD1	NA	16	TRBJ2-3	TRBV19	TGTGCCAGTAGTACCCGGGACAGGGGGTACCAAGATACGCAGTATTTT	CASSTRDRGYQDTQYF
TRBD1	NA	15	TRBJ1-4	TRBV7-9	TGTGCCAGCAGCCCACCACAGGGGGCATATGAAAAACTGTTTTTT	CASSPPQGAYEKLFF
NA	NA	14	TRBJ1-4	TRBV7-6	TGTGCCAGCAGCTTATTCGGCAGGAATGAAAAACTGTTTTTT	CASSLFGRNEKLFF
NA	NA	18	TRBJ2-1	TRBV2	TGTGCCAGCAGTGACCCCACCCGAATCCTTTCTAGGTCCAATGAGCAGTTCTTC	CASSDPTRILSRSNEQFF
TRBD1	NA	14	TRBJ1-2	TRBV19	TGTGCCAGTAGTAACCGGGACAGGGGCTATGGCTACACCTTC	CASSNRDRGYGYTF
TRBD1	once	14	TRBJ2-5	TRBV4-1	TGCGCCAGCAGCCATATACAGGGGTCGGAGACCCAGTACTTC	CASSHIQGSETQYF
TRBD1	NA	16	TRBJ2-5	TRBV6-5	TGTGCCAGCAGTTACCCCCCCGGACAGGGCCAAGAGACCCAGTACTTC	CASSYPPGQGQETQYF
TRBD2	NA	21	TRBJ2-1	TRBV7-9	TGTGCCAGCAGCACCTCAAGCCGGGGGCTAGCGGGAGGTTTTAGCTACAATGAGCAGTTCTTC	CASSTSSRGLAGGFSYNEQFF
NA	NA	11	TRBJ2-7	TRBV6-2/TRBV6-3	TGTGCCAGCAGTTACCCGCACGAGCAGTACTTC	CASSYPHEQYF
NA	NA	14	TRBJ2-2	TRBV5-1	TGCGCCAGCTCAACGGAGGCGTGGGGCGGGGAGCTGTTTTTT	CASSTEAWGGELFF
TRBD1	once	15	TRBJ2-3	TRBV19	TGTGCCAGTAGCGATCGGGACAGGGGGACAGATACGCAGTATTTT	CASSDRDRGTDTQYF
NA	NA	13	TRBJ2-3	TRBV6-5	TGTGCCAGCAGTTACGTCGGAGCAGATACGCAGTATTTT	CASSYVGADTQYF
TRBD2	NA	17	TRBJ2-2	TRBV5-4	TGTGCCAGCACCCCCCGGGGAGCGGGAGGGTACACCGGGGAGCTGTTTTTT	CASTPRGAGGYTGELFF
NA	NA	12	TRBJ1-2	TRBV28	TGTGCCAGCAGTTGGCGGGACTATGGCTACACCTTC	CASSWRDYGYTF
NA	NA	13	TRBJ1-1	TRBV11-3	TGTGCCAGCAGCTTGGGGACGAACACTGAAGCTTTCTTT	CASSLGTNTEAFF
TRBD1	NA	17	TRBJ1-1	TRBV2	TGTGCCAGCAGTGGACAGGGTCATAGTTTGTGGAACACTGAAGCTTTCTTT	CASSGQGHSLWNTEAFF
NA	NA	12	TRBJ1-6	TRBV10-3	TGTGCCATCAGGGAAAGGGATTCACCCCTCCACTTT	CAIRERDSPLHF
TRBD2	NA	16	TRBJ2-1	TRBV4-1	TGCGCCAGCAGCCAAGGAGTTGCTAGCGGGAGGAATGAGCAGTTCTTC	CASSQGVASGRNEQFF